The sequence of this T cell receptor (beta chain) was determined in a study of immune heterogeneity within non-small cell lung tumors. Turning to the study itself: Squamous cell carcinomas accounted for 4 of the tumors, non-squamous carcinomas for around 9, and 1 was not otherwise specified. The study's findings and limits: The study found identical dominant CDR3 beta clonotypes recurring across tumor sites within a patient, alongside site-unique high-frequency clones. High-frequency T-cell receptor beta clonotypes differed largely between individual patients.

This clonotype rates as medium-sized. Its antigen is unidentified. The V segment lost 5 bases and the J segment 3 bases; nucleotides outside the gene matches: 8. The length of the CDR3 is 16 residues. Per the germline V gene, CDR1 is MDHEN and CDR2 is SYDVKM. As template, the study used bulk tumor genomic DNA at roughly 600 ng per sample. In surgery, several biopsies were collected from each primary tumor at widely spaced sites. The study enrolled patients with untreated, newly diagnosed non-small cell lung cancer who underwent curative surgery. Multiplex PCR with 32 V and 13 J primers amplified TCR beta CDR3. TCRdb independently ran MiXCR on the multiplex PCR reads; one entry per CDR3 protein. The table includes about 6,400 distinct CDR3 sequences, 20% to 25% detected once.

This chain joins TRBV28 and TRBJ1-5; 9 nucleotides line up with TRBD1. The clonotype comes from a man between 65 and 79 years old with non-small cell lung cancer. Sequencing was carried out using lung tumor tissue. This CDR3 is CASSRLDRGDNQPQHF. The CDR3 DNA sequence: TGTGCCAGCAGTCGTCTGGACAGGGGTGACAATCAGCCCCAGCATTTT.